These T cell receptor beta chains were read from a single sample in a study of cytomegalovirus exposure and HLA in healthy donors. Clones were read by immunoSEQ multiplex PCR, and TCRdb kept only the in-frame ones, dropping some. The sample contains approximately 290,000 clones, 80% of which appear only once. The sequencing sample was made of PBMCs. Source of these receptors: a girl aged 2 to 10 in good health and CMV-seronegative. CDR3s include the opening cysteine and the closing phenylalanine or tryptophan. Each record gives: D gene, J gene, V gene, clone size, CDR3 protein, CDR3 DNA. D genes are given only for firm matches. For some rows the clone size is stated as once, few or many, or as a class when expanded; others skip it.

D: NA
J: TRBJ1-3
V: TRBV7-8
size: NA
CDR3: CASSLWGGSAPGNTIYF
DNA: TGTGCCAGCAGCTTATGGGGGGGATCCGCGCCGGGAAACACCATATATTTT

D: TRBD2
J: TRBJ2-7
V: TRBV9
size: NA
CDR3: CASSVDGTSGGAMYEQYF
DNA: TGTGCCAGCAGCGTAGATGGGACTAGCGGGGGGGCTATGTACGAGCAGTACTTC

D: NA
J: TRBJ1-2
V: TRBV7-2
size: few
CDR3: CASSLGSDYGYTF
DNA: TGTGCCAGCAGCTTAGGCAGCGACTATGGCTACACCTTC

D: NA
J: TRBJ2-7
V: TRBV28
size: NA
CDR3: CASSLITMISYEQYF
DNA: TGTGCCAGCAGTTTAATTACCATGATCAGCTACGAGCAGTACTTC

D: NA
J: TRBJ2-5
V: TRBV6-1
size: NA
CDR3: CASSEAEGGGQETQYF
DNA: TGTGCCAGCAGTGAAGCCGAGGGGGGGGGCCAAGAGACCCAGTACTTC

D: TRBD1
J: TRBJ2-5
V: TRBV28
size: NA
CDR3: CASSQPGTGLYF
DNA: TGTGCCAGCAGCCAACCCGGGACAGGGCTGTACTTC

D: TRBD2
J: TRBJ2-7
V: TRBV27
size: NA
CDR3: CASSFQGTSGYEQYF
DNA: TGTGCCAGCAGTTTTCAGGGGACTAGCGGCTACGAGCAGTACTTC

D: NA
J: TRBJ1-1
V: TRBV27
size: NA
CDR3: CASSFGGRPHHEAFF
DNA: TGTGCCAGCAGTTTCGGGGGACGGCCTCATCATGAAGCTTTCTTT

D: TRBD1
J: TRBJ2-1
V: TRBV27
size: few
CDR3: CASRSGGSYNEQFF
DNA: TGTGCCAGCAGATCAGGGGGCTCCTACAATGAGCAGTTCTTC

D: NA
J: TRBJ2-1
V: TRBV11-2
size: NA
CDR3: CASRRLSGPSYNEQFF
DNA: TGTGCCAGCAGACGGCTTAGCGGCCCCTCCTACAATGAGCAGTTCTTC